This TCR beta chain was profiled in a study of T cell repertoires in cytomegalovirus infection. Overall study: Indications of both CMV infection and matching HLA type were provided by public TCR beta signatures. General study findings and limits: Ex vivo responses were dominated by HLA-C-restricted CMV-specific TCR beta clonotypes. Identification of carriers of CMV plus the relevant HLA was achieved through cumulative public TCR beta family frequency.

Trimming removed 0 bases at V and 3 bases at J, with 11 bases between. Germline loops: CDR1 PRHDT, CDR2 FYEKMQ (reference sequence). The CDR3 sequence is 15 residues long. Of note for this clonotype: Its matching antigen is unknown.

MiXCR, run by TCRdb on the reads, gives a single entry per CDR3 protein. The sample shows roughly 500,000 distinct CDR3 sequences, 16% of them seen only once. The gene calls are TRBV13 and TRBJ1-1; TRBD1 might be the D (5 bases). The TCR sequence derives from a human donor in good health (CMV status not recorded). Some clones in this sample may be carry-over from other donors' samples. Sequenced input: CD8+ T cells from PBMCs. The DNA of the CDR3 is TGTGCCAGCAGCTTAGGGGGGACGGGAGACACTGAAGCTTTCTTT. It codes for CASSLGGTGDTEAFF. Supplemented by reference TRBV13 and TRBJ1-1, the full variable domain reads AAGVIQSPRHLIKEKRETATLKCYPIPRHDTVYWYQQGPGQDPQFLISFYEKMQSDKGSIPDRFSAQQFSDYHSELNMSSLELGDSALYFCASSLGGTGDTEAFFGQGTRLTVV.